These T cell receptor beta chains were read from a single sample in a study of shared clonotypes between healthy human individuals. Only in-frame clones appear in the TCRdb table, and some are missing; sequencing was by immunoSEQ multiplex PCR. Of a few million clones detected, less than 95% appear once; the ten largest clones hold approximately 0.4%. Sequencing used naive CD4+ T cells from PBMCs. The receptors come from a man in his late teens or twenties in good health. Some clones in this sample may be carry-over from other donors' samples. The CDR3 runs from the conserved cysteine through the conserved F or W. A D gene is named only where the DNA matches it firmly.

v_call	cdr3_length	d_call	j_call	cdr3_aa
TRBV6-5	14	NA	TRBJ1-4	CASRINRVGEKLFF
TRBV7-8	15	NA	TRBJ2-2	CASSAPGTYTGELFF
TRBV28	14	NA	TRBJ1-2	CASTEPRAGRGYTF
TRBV9	16	NA	TRBJ2-3	CASSVGGRGWSDTQYF
TRBV6-5	14	TRBD2	TRBJ2-1	CASGRRESYNEQFF
TRBV4-1	17	TRBD1	TRBJ2-2	CASSHLGQGAFTGELFF
TRBV11-2	14	NA	TRBJ2-7	CASSLDGAFNEQYF
TRBV5-1	14	NA	TRBJ2-5	CASSLSASKGTQYF
TRBV5-6	15	NA	TRBJ2-7	CASSFRGRFRREQYF
TRBV5-1	14	NA	TRBJ2-1	CASSVTSSSDEQFF
TRBV5-1	16	NA	TRBJ1-2	CASSFTRLEANYGYTF
TRBV9	16	TRBD1	TRBJ1-4	CASSPQGDRVNEKLFF
TRBV18	15	NA	TRBJ2-7	CASSPASGTGVEQYF
TRBV4-2	14	NA	TRBJ2-1	CASSHQGQNNEQFF
TRBV5-1	14	NA	TRBJ1-1	CASSPRTEGTEAFF
TRBV6-1	14	NA	TRBJ2-3	CASSEDWGPDTQYF
TRBV6-5	14	NA	TRBJ2-3	CASSREGRTDTQYF
TRBV5-1	14	NA	TRBJ2-2	CASSLGVVTGELFF
TRBV5-5	13	NA	TRBJ1-2	CASSPGLNYGYTF
TRBV28	15	NA	TRBJ1-1	CAGSAVGRTDTEAFF
TRBV14	18	TRBD1	TRBJ1-3	CASSFKRQGWNSGNTIYF
TRBV11-2	14	TRBD1	TRBJ2-7	CASKGLDRTYEQYF
TRBV7-2	16	TRBD2	TRBJ2-3	CASSWGSGSGTDTQYF
TRBV10-1	15	NA	TRBJ2-1	CASSESGGTYNEQFF
TRBV15	14	TRBD1	TRBJ2-7	CATSRDTGAYEQYF
TRBV28	17	TRBD1	TRBJ1-5	CASSPAGRTGSNQPQHF
TRBV19	18	TRBD2	TRBJ2-7	CASSPPLLSSGSTYEQYF
TRBV18	15	NA	TRBJ2-7	CASSPSGTVAYEQYF
TRBV4-3	14	TRBD2	TRBJ2-3	CASSQVAGADTQYF
TRBV28	13	NA	TRBJ1-5	CASSLGRVQPQHF
TRBV13	18	NA	TRBJ1-1	CASSRSGRVGLMDTEAFF
TRBV19	14	TRBD1	TRBJ2-5	CASSWGQGGETQYF
TRBV29-1	14	NA	TRBJ1-5	CSVKLRGLDQPQHF
TRBV2	14	NA	TRBJ2-2	CASRGRINTGELFF
TRBV5-1	16	TRBD2	TRBJ2-1	CASSEKGLRPSSEQFF
TRBV4-2	15	NA	TRBJ1-3	CASSQDRQGGNTIYF
TRBV12-5	13	NA	TRBJ2-5	CASGLDSGETQYF
TRBV28	13	NA	TRBJ1-2	CASKTRRSYGYTF
TRBV5-6	15	NA	TRBJ1-1	CASSFRRAMNTEAFF
TRBV28	16	NA	TRBJ2-7	CASSPIPFVGTYEQYF
TRBV29-1	14	NA	TRBJ1-1	CSVAPKHPNTEAFF
TRBV5-1	14	NA	TRBJ1-4	CASSFVAGGEKLFF
TRBV11-1	15	TRBD2	TRBJ2-7	CASRPTSAILGEQYF
TRBV7-2	12	NA	TRBJ2-1	CASSLTGNEQFF
TRBV5-1	16	NA	TRBJ2-6	CASSPSPLSGANVLTF
TRBV6-1	13	TRBD1	TRBJ1-2	CASSGGAGGGYTF